This T cell receptor (beta chain) was sequenced for a study of Ad26.COV2.S vaccination and SARS-CoV-2 variants. The study's findings and limits: Those who received the vaccine showed greater spike-specific TCR breadth than those given placebo.

Turning to this clone: Its cognate antigen is unknown.

Only in-frame clones appear in the TCRdb table, and some are missing; sequencing was by immunoSEQ multiplex PCR. The sample yields roughly 420,000 clones, 89% seen once. The treatment here: some 20 received Ad26.COV2.S at low or high dose, single or two shots; roughly five received placebo; per-sample allocation not given. The study sampled participants on day 63 after the first vaccine or placebo injection. It was an adult aged 18-55 years in Boston who was the donor. The CDR3 has 13 residues. Germline loops: CDR1 MNHEY, CDR2 SMNVEV (reference sequence). The germline V and J ends were trimmed by 1 base and 3 bases, with 4 bases remaining between them.

The clonotype was recovered from a person aged 18-60 years who received the Ad26.COV2.S COVID-19 vaccine or a placebo. Specimen: peripheral blood, collected in a trial of Ad26.COV2.S vaccine versus placebo. V is TRBV27 and J is TRBJ2-1; D gene ambiguous. The CDR3 coding sequence is TGTGCCAGCAGTTTATTGGGCTACAATGAGCAGTTCTTC. Protein product: CASSLLGYNEQFF.